The sequence of this T cell receptor (beta chain) was determined in a study of T cell repertoires in cytomegalovirus infection. The overall study: CMV epitopes used comprised recently identified HLA-C-restricted ones and well-studied HLA-B-restricted ones. An indication of both CMV infection and matching HLA type came from public TCR beta signatures. Findings and limits, study-wide: In two of eight donors, the top clonotype was HLA-C-restricted CMV-specific. Carriers of CMV plus the relevant HLA were identified by cumulative public TCR beta family frequency.

Concerning this clonotype: What it binds is not known.

There are 14 residues in the CDR3. The germline CDR1 and CDR2 sequences are MNHEY and SMNVEV (reference sequence). V gave up 2 bases and J gave up 4 bases, with 12 bases separating them. TCRdb passed the reads through MiXCR, listing each CDR3 protein once. The table lists fewer than 1,000,000 distinct CDR3 sequences, about a third of them singletons. The source of this sequence is a human donor in good health (CMV status not recorded). Some clones in this sample may be carry-over from other donors' samples. The chain couples TRBV27 to TRBJ2-7; tentatively, D is TRBD1 (6 bases). Sequenced here: cultured CD8+ T cells from PBMCs, sampled from culture after CMV antigen stimulation. The CDR3 region is CASSLARGPYEQYF. The DNA of the CDR3 is TGTGCCAGCAGTTTAGCCAGGGGACCTTACGAGCAGTACTTC.